This T cell receptor beta chain is drawn from a study of cytomegalovirus exposure and HLA in healthy donors. Study observations and caveats: The authors later linked a missense DCLRE1C variant to TCR beta V- and J-gene trimming. Cytomegalovirus association was assigned to more than 150 TCR beta chains.

Primers included in the PCR were 60 Vbeta and 13 Jbeta primers. Clones were read by immunoSEQ multiplex PCR, and TCRdb kept only the in-frame ones, dropping some. This sample has 100,000 or so clones, with around 77% found just once. After removal of 6 bases from V and 2 bases from J, the junction contained 7 bases not matched to a gene. CDR1 is LNHDA and CDR2 is SQIVND in the germline V gene (reference sequence). The CDR3 consists of 15 residues. As regards this clone: The antigen remains undetermined.

This chain joins TRBV19 and TRBJ2-3, with 8 bases aligning to TRBD1. The origin of this receptor is a woman aged 35 to 49 in good health and CMV-seropositive. The sample consisted of PBMCs. CDR3 coding DNA: TGTGCCAGTAGCCACGGACAGGGAGACACAGATACGCAGTATTTT. Amino acid sequence: CASSHGQGDTDTQYF.